Shown below are 17 T cell receptor beta chains from a single sample sequenced in a study of PD-1 blockade in classical Hodgkin lymphoma. TCRdb keeps only in-frame clones here, not all; method: immunoSEQ multiplex PCR. The sample lists about 20,000 clones; around 86% were seen once. All patients experienced relapse after autologous stem cell transplantation, and brentuximab vedotin exposure was variable. This material consisted of peripheral blood mononuclear cells (PBMCs), taken at baseline. The receptor set was obtained from a human donor with classical Hodgkin lymphoma.

The CDR3 DNA follows: TGTGCCAGCAGTTATGGACCTGGGGCCAACGTCCTGACTTTC. Its translation: CASSYGPGANVLTF. V gene TRBV27 combines with J gene TRBJ2-6, with no clear D. This CDR3 is built from 14 residues. Trimming took 4 bases from V and 2 from J, leaving 6 bases between them. Germline-derived CDR1 and CDR2 are MNHEY and SMNVEV (reference sequence).

The chain is built from TRBV5-4 and TRBJ2-2; D ambiguous. Deletions cut 4 bases from V and 6 bases from J, with 7 bases between. CDR1 SGHNT and CDR2 YYREEE come from the germline V gene (reference sequence). This CDR3 has 12 residues. The CDR3: CASSRDAGELFF. CDR3 coding DNA: TGTGCCAGCAGCCGAGACGCCGGGGAGCTGTTTTTT.

V and J are TRBV14 and TRBJ2-1; D possibly corresponds to TRBD2 (5 bases). V was clipped by 4 bases and J by 9 bases, with 22 bases between them. The CDR3 contains 16 residues. Germline lookup yields CDR1 SGHDN and CDR2 FVKESK. CDR3 DNA sequence: TGTGCCAGCAGCCCACATCAGCTCGGGAATGGAATTGAGCAGTTCTTC. Its protein product is CASSPHQLGNGIEQFF. Combining the CDR3 with reference TRBV14 and TRBJ2-1 gives the whole variable domain EAGVTQFPSHSVIEKGQTVTLRCDPISGHDNLYWYRRVMGKEIKFLLHFVKESKQDESGMPNNRFLAERTGGTYSTLKVQPAELEDSGVYFCASSPHQLGNGIEQFFGPGTRLTVL.

V is TRBV15 and J is TRBJ1-3; perhaps TRBD1 as D (6 bases). V lost 4 bases and J lost 0, with 16 bases in between. Per germline, CDR1 LNHNV and CDR2 YYDKDF (reference sequence). The CDR3 length is 17 residues. The CDR3 nucleotides are TGTGCCACCAGCAAGCGGGACAAAGCCTTCTCTGGAAACACCATATATTTT. Protein product: CATSKRDKAFSGNTIYF.

V and J are TRBV5-3 and TRBJ1-4, with a tentative D call TRBD1 (6 bases). TRBV5-3 qualifies as an ORF whose function is uncertain. The CDR3 has 17 residues. V was clipped by 4 bases and J by 0 bases, with 16 bases between them. The CDR3 nucleotides are TGTGCCAGAAGCCGGGACACCAGATTTGCAACTAATGAAAAACTGTTTTTT. Translation: CARSRDTRFATNEKLFF.

This clone appeared a single time. The chain uses TRBV18 and TRBJ1-4; D remains ambiguous. This CDR3 spans 14 amino acids. V gave up 6 bases and J gave up 0 bases, with 8 bases separating them. The germline V gene has CDR1 KGHSH and CDR2 LQKENI. CDR3 amino acids: CASSYSPTNEKLFF. CDR3 nucleotides: TGTGCCAGCTCCTACAGCCCAACTAATGAAAAACTGTTTTTT.

A remark on this clone: At one end, the junction sequence differs from germline, possibly due to a read error. This chain links TRBV2 with TRBJ2-1; 8 bases align to TRBD2. Germline V CDR1 and CDR2: SNHLY, FYNNEI. CDR3 length equals 14 residues. CDR3 sequence: CASREGTSEREQFF. Written as DNA, the CDR3 is TGTGCCAGCAGAGAAGGGACTAGTGAACGTGAGCAGTTCTTC.

The chain employs TRBV7-8 and TRBJ2-7; 10 nucleotides line up with TRBD1. Germline CDR1 is SGHVS and CDR2 is FQNEAQ. V dropped 5 bases and J dropped 6; count of bases not matched to a gene: 4. CDR3 length equals 13 residues. The CDR3, as DNA: TGTGCCAGCAGCGTAGGGACAGGGGCCGAGCAGTACTTC. Its translation is CASSVGTGAEQYF.

The gene calls are TRBV28 and TRBJ1-1; TRBD1 aligns across 7 bases. The V and J ends lost 5 bases and 4 bases, in that order; junction bases with no gene match: 7. The CDR3 length is 14 residues. Germline CDR1 is MDHEN and CDR2 is SYDVKM. CDR3 loop: CASSTHQGGTEAFF. In DNA, the CDR3 is TGTGCCAGCAGTACACACCAGGGGGGCACTGAAGCTTTCTTT.

V and J are TRBV4-1 and TRBJ2-1; TRBD2 matches 9 bases. The CDR3 runs 17 residues. Germline-derived CDR1 and CDR2 are MGHRA and YSYEKL. Unmatched junction bases numbered 17, after V lost 2 bases and J lost 12 bases. The CDR3 DNA is TGCGCCAGCAGCCAAAGGGATGAACTAGCGGGCCCCTTGGGGCAGTTCTTC. It codes for CASSQRDELAGPLGQFF.

The CDR3 is CASSLDPQGAYYGYTF. The CDR3 coding sequence is TGTGCCAGCAGTTTAGATCCACAGGGGGCTTACTATGGCTACACCTTC. The V and J genes are TRBV28 and TRBJ1-2; 9 nucleotides align to TRBD1. Germline assignment: CDR1 MDHEN and CDR2 SYDVKM. The CDR3 runs 16 residues. J was trimmed by 3 bases and V by 2 bases; bases with no gene match: 7.

V usage is TRBV5-1 and J usage is TRBJ2-7, with a tentative D call TRBD1 (6 bases). The CDR3 totals 15 residues. Trimming left V 2 bases short and J 5 bases short, with 17 bases between. Germline CDR1 reads SGHRS; CDR2 reads YFSETQ. In nucleotides, the CDR3 is TGCGCCAGCAGCTTTAATAACAGGGCAACACACGAGCAGTACTTC. The encoded protein is CASSFNNRATHEQYF.

This chain joins TRBV19 and TRBJ1-3; D gene unclear. The CDR3 runs to 11 residues. Per the germline V gene, CDR1 is LNHDA and CDR2 is SQIVND (reference sequence). V was pared by 8 bases and J by 4 bases, with 6 bases between. CDR3 coding DNA: TGTGCCAGTTTTACAGGAAACACCATATATTTT. It specifies CASFTGNTIYF. Using reference TRBV19 and TRBJ1-3 for the parts outside the CDR3, the full variable domain is DGGITQSPKYLFRKEGQNVTLSCEQNLNHDAMYWYRQDPGQGLRLIYYSQIVNDFQKGDIAEGYSVSREKKESFPLTVTSAQKNPTAFYLCASFTGNTIYFGEGSWLTVV.

This chain links TRBV2 with TRBJ2-5, with D perhaps matching TRBD2 (6 bases). CDR1 and CDR2 from the germline V gene are SNHLY and FYNNEI. This CDR3 is built from 15 residues. Trimming left V 1 base short and J 1 base short, with 10 bases between. The CDR3 nucleotides read TGTGCCAGCAGTGAAGTCCGGACTATCCAAGAGACCCAGTACTTC. It specifies CASSEVRTIQETQYF.

This chain joins TRBV5-6 and TRBJ1-6, with 10 bases lining up with TRBD1. V shed 5 bases and J 5 bases; nucleotides not matched to a gene: 4. CDR1 is SGHDT, CDR2 YYEEEE, per germline. This CDR3 comprises 15 residues. CDR3 nucleotide sequence: TGTGCCAGCAGGCCGACAGGGGGCAATAATTCACCCCTCCACTTT. Protein: CASRPTGGNNSPLHF. Full variable domain (missing parts from reference TRBV5-6 and TRBJ1-6): DAGVTQSPTHLIKTRGQQVTLRCSPKSGHDTVSWYQQALGQGPQFIFQYYEEEERQRGNFPDRFSGHQFPNYSSELNVNALLLGDSALYLCASRPTGGNNSPLHFGNGTRLTVT.

The chain employs TRBV5-6 and TRBJ1-3; D is uncertain. Germline values: CDR1 SGHDT, CDR2 YYEEEE. The CDR3 contains 11 residues. The V end lost 5 bases, the J end lost 3 bases, and 3 bases lay between the germline ends. CDR3 DNA: TGTGCCAGCAGGGGTGGAAACACCATATATTTT. This sequence encodes CASRGGNTIYF.

The DNA for the CDR3 is TGCGCCAGCAGCTTACTAGCGGGGGCGGGCAATGAGCAGTTCTTC. Translated, it gives CASSLLAGAGNEQFF. The chain has TRBV5-1 and TRBJ2-1; 11 bases map to TRBD2. J was trimmed by 6 bases and V by 2 bases; bases with no gene match: 4. The CDR3 consists of 15 residues. CDR1 and CDR2 (germline): SGHRS, YFSETQ. The full variable domain, its missing parts supplied by reference TRBV5-1 and TRBJ2-1, is KAGVTQTPRYLIKTRGQQVTLSCSPISGHRSVSWYQQTPGQGLQFLFEYFSETQRNKGNFPGRFSGRQFSNSRSEMNVSTLELGDSALYLCASSLLAGAGNEQFFGPGTRLTVL.